Listed here are 26 T cell receptor beta chains from one sample, sequenced in a study of T cells in tumors and immune-related adverse events. Profiled with immunoSEQ multiplex PCR; TCRdb holds only in-frame clones, not every one. Of tens of thousands of clones in the sample, 90% to 95% are singletons; the top ten hold about 1.4%. The material sequenced was lymph node tissue, taken from a patient treated with anti-PD-1 therapy. The receptors come from a female donor with metastatic renal cell carcinoma.

This chain uses TRBV7-6 with TRBJ2-1, with TRBD1 as a possible D gene (6 bases). The germline V and J ends were trimmed by 5 bases and 0 bases, with 8 bases remaining between them. The germline CDR1 and CDR2 sequences are SGHVS and FNYEAQ. The CDR3 runs to 14 residues. Written as DNA, the CDR3 is TGTGCCAGCAGCAACAGGGTCTCCTACAATGAGCAGTTCTTC. Amino acid sequence: CASSNRVSYNEQFF.

The J gene is TRBJ2-7, the V gene TRBV7-6, with 12 bases lining up with TRBD1. V gave up 10 bases and J gave up 5 bases; unmatched junction bases: 12. CDR1 and CDR2 (germline): SGHVS, FNYEAQ. This CDR3 region has 15 residues. The CDR3 sequence: CAKTGTGGVIDEQYF. Written as DNA, the CDR3 is TGTGCCAAAACGGGGACAGGGGGCGTAATTGACGAGCAGTACTTC.

This chain connects TRBV12-5 to TRBJ1-5, with TRBD1 as a possible D gene (6 bases). The V gene's germline CDR1 is LGHNT and CDR2 FRNRAP. The V and J ends lost 1 base and 0 bases respectively, with 7 bases between them. The CDR3 has 15 residues. The CDR3 DNA reads TGTGCTAGTGGTTTGGGGACAGCTAGCAATCAGCCCCAGCATTTT. Translation gives CASGLGTASNQPQHF.

The V gene is TRBV9, the J gene TRBJ1-2; D is perhaps TRBD1 (5 bases). Germline V gene lookup returns CDR1 SGDLS and CDR2 YYNGEE. With 4 bases removed from V and 2 bases from J, the gap between germline ends came to 21 bases. This CDR3 region has 17 residues. Here the CDR3 DNA reads TGTGCCAGCAGCACCCTTGGGGGGGGATACCCCAACTATGGCTACACCTTC. It yields the protein CASSTLGGGYPNYGYTF.

The chain is built from TRBV5-1 and TRBJ2-5, with TRBD2 matching 10 bases. The germline V gene has CDR1 SGHRS and CDR2 YFSETQ. The trim removed 3 bases at V and 5 bases at J, leaving 7 bases unmatched. This CDR3 is 15 amino acids long. The CDR3 DNA sequence: TGCGCCAGCAGCTCCCAGGGAGCGGGGGGGGAGACCCAGTACTTC. Its protein product is CASSSQGAGGETQYF.

The gene calls are TRBV12-5 and TRBJ2-3, with 8 bases identical to TRBD2. The CDR3 sequence is 14 residues long. V gave up 4 bases and J gave up 5 bases; unmatched junction bases: 5. Germline CDR1 LGHNT, CDR2 FRNRAP. Written as DNA, the CDR3 is TGTGCTAGTGGTTCCAGCGGGAGTCAAGATACGCAGTATTTT. Its protein is CASGSSGSQDTQYF.

The J gene is TRBJ2-1, the V gene TRBV12-5; a possible D gene is TRBD1 (6 bases). Per germline, CDR1 LGHNT and CDR2 FRNRAP. Deletions cut 4 bases from V and 5 bases from J, with 21 bases between. The CDR3 totals 17 residues. The CDR3 region is CASGSPRTALPDNEQFF. The CDR3 bases are TGTGCTAGTGGTTCACCGCGGACAGCCCTCCCGGACAATGAGCAGTTCTTC.

The genes are TRBV2 and TRBJ2-5; 9 bases agree with TRBD1. The CDR3 runs to 15 residues. Per the germline V gene, CDR1 is SNHLY and CDR2 is FYNNEI. V was clipped by 5 bases and J by 1 base; unmatched bases: 5. CDR3 nucleotides: TGTGCCAGCAGTCGAACGGGACAGGGCCAAGAGACCCAGTACTTC. It yields the protein CASSRTGQGQETQYF. Full variable domain (rest looked up from reference TRBV2 and TRBJ2-5): EPEVTQTPSHQVTQMGQEVILRCVPISNHLYFYWYRQILGQKVEFLVSFYNNEISEKSEIFDDQFSVERPDGSNFTLKIRSTKLEDSAMYFCASSRTGQGQETQYFGPGTRLLVL.

This chain uses TRBV7-2 with TRBJ2-7, with 8 nucleotides matching TRBD2. The germline CDR1 and CDR2 sequences are SGHTA and FQGNSA. Germline trimming cut 0 bases from V and 3 bases from J; bases unmatched to any gene: 4. This CDR3 is built from 15 residues. The CDR3 region is CASSLASGDHYEQYF. The CDR3 DNA reads as TGTGCCAGCAGCTTAGCTAGCGGGGATCACTACGAGCAGTACTTC.

This sequence joins TRBV7-2 and TRBJ1-4; TRBD1 agrees at 8 bases. CDR1 is SGHTA, CDR2 FQGNSA, per germline. Trimming took 5 bases from V and 7 from J; bases not matched to a gene: 6. The CDR3 runs to 14 residues. This chain's CDR3 is CASSLDRGREKLFF. The CDR3 nucleotides read TGTGCCAGCAGCCTAGACAGGGGCCGTGAAAAACTGTTTTTT.

This clone came up once. J is TRBJ2-5 and V is TRBV12-5; 7 bases match TRBD1. Germline lookup yields CDR1 LGHNT and CDR2 FRNRAP. The V gene end was trimmed by 5 bases and the J gene end by 4 bases; junction bases not matched to a gene: 10. The CDR3 length is 15 residues. The chain's CDR3 is CASGAGQAVGETQYF. In DNA form, the CDR3 reads TGTGCTAGTGGTGCCGGACAGGCTGTTGGAGAGACCCAGTACTTC.

CDR3 DNA: TGTGCCAGCAGCCAAGATCGAACAGATACGCAGTATTTT. This gives the protein CASSQDRTDTQYF. This chain uses TRBV4-2 with TRBJ2-3; no firm D call. This CDR3 has 13 residues. Germline V lookup: CDR1 LGHNA, CDR2 YNFKEQ. V lost 0 bases and J lost 3, with 4 bases in between.

The rearrangement joins TRBV6-5 to TRBJ2-1; unclear D gene. Germline lookup yields CDR1 MNHEY and CDR2 SVGAGI. This CDR3 spans 12 amino acids. V lost 5 bases and J 10 bases, leaving 12 bases between the germline ends. The DNA of the CDR3 is TGTGCCAGCAGTGTGTATGGATACGAGCAGTTCTTC. Residues: CASSVYGYEQFF.

V gene TRBV2 combines with J gene TRBJ1-2, with a weak D call TRBD1 (5 bases). Trimming took off 0 bases at V and 6 bases at J, with 14 bases between the two ends. CDR1 SNHLY and CDR2 FYNNEI come from the germline V gene. This CDR3 has 15 amino acids. The CDR3 here is CASSEAGRGSDGYTF. CDR3 bases: TGTGCCAGCAGTGAAGCGGGACGGGGAAGTGATGGCTACACCTTC. Filled out from reference TRBV2 and TRBJ1-2, the complete variable domain reads EPEVTQTPSHQVTQMGQEVILRCVPISNHLYFYWYRQILGQKVEFLVSFYNNEISEKSEIFDDQFSVERPDGSNFTLKIRSTKLEDSAMYFCASSEAGRGSDGYTFGSGTRLTVV.

The V call is TRBV5-1, the J call TRBJ2-1; tentatively, D is TRBD1 or TRBD2 (5 bases each). V was trimmed by 0 bases and J by 7 bases, leaving 14 bases between them. This CDR3 has 15 residues. The germline V gene has CDR1 SGHRS and CDR2 YFSETQ. The CDR3 DNA sequence: TGCGCCAGCAGCTTGGGAGGGGCCGTTTCAAATGAGCAGTTCTTC. Translation gives CASSLGGAVSNEQFF.

The V and J genes are TRBV30 and TRBJ2-7; D ambiguous. The CDR3 has 13 amino acids. V lost 0 bases to trimming and J lost 9 bases, with 15 bases between them. CDR1 is GTSNPN and CDR2 is SVGIG in the germline V gene (reference sequence). The CDR3: CAWSVDKPLRQYF. DNA for the CDR3: TGTGCCTGGAGTGTTGATAAACCCCTGAGGCAGTACTTC.

The chain is built from TRBV28 and TRBJ2-3; 14 positions match TRBD2. Trimming removed 5 bases from V and 4 bases from J; junction bases left unmatched: 8. CDR1 and CDR2 (germline): MDHEN, SYDVKM. This CDR3 region has 17 residues. This chain's CDR3 is CASSLSGLAGASDTQYF. As DNA, the CDR3 is TGTGCCAGCAGTCTTTCGGGACTAGCGGGAGCGTCAGATACGCAGTATTTT.

The V gene is TRBV27, the J gene TRBJ1-1; 11 positions agree with TRBD1. V shed 5 bases and J 4 bases; nucleotides not matched to a gene: 6. Germline CDR1 reads MNHEY; CDR2 reads SMNVEV (reference sequence). The CDR3 is 15 amino acids. The CDR3 nucleotides read TGTGCCAGCAGTGTGGACAGGGGGCTGAGCACTGAAGCTTTCTTT. Its translation: CASSVDRGLSTEAFF.

The rearrangement links TRBV5-1 to TRBJ1-4, with 7 bases matching TRBD1. The CDR3 has 15 amino acids. Trimming removed 0 bases from V and 5 bases from J; junction bases left unmatched: 4. The germline gives CDR1 SGHRS, CDR2 YFSETQ. CDR3 amino acids: CASSLAQGGNEKLFF. CDR3 coding DNA: TGCGCCAGCAGCTTGGCTCAGGGGGGGAATGAAAAACTGTTTTTT.

The chain carries TRBV9 and TRBJ2-4; D might be TRBD1 (6 bases). Trimming left V 0 bases short and J 3 bases short, with 16 bases between. Germline V lookup: CDR1 SGDLS, CDR2 YYNGEE. The CDR3 is made up of 17 amino acids. The CDR3 DNA follows: TGTGCCAGCAGCGTAGATTGGAGAGGGGGTGTCAAAAACATTCAGTACTTC. It translates to CASSVDWRGGVKNIQYF.

The rearrangement uses TRBV20-1 and TRBJ1-2, with a weak D call TRBD1 (6 bases). Germline CDR1 DFQATT, CDR2 SNEGSKA (reference sequence). Trimming stripped 7 bases from V and 3 bases from J, with 9 bases between. The CDR3 length is 11 residues. DNA for the CDR3: TGCAGTGGGAAGGGGGACTATGGCTACACCTTC. Its protein is CSGKGDYGYTF.

The V and J genes are TRBV19 and TRBJ2-3, with 12 nucleotides matching TRBD2. Per germline, CDR1 LNHDA and CDR2 SQIVND (reference sequence). Trimming at V came to 4 bases and at J to 6 bases, leaving 5 bases not matched to a gene. This CDR3 is built from 15 residues. CDR3 coding DNA: TGTGCCAGTAGTACCGGACTAGCGGGGTCTGATACGCAGTATTTT. This sequence encodes CASSTGLAGSDTQYF. Full variable domain (outside the CDR3, taken from reference TRBV19 and TRBJ2-3): DGGITQSPKYLFRKEGQNVTLSCEQNLNHDAMYWYRQDPGQGLRLIYYSQIVNDFQKGDIAEGYSVSREKKESFPLTVTSAQKNPTAFYLCASSTGLAGSDTQYFGPGTRLTVL.

This chain joins TRBV11-2 and TRBJ2-7, with TRBD1 as a possible D gene (7 bases). The CDR3 has 13 residues. From germline, CDR1 is SGHAT and CDR2 FQNNGV. Between the trimmed V and J ends, which lost 9 bases and 3 bases, there was a span of 15 bases. The CDR3 reads CASNRGGGYEQYF. The CDR3 DNA follows: TGTGCCAGTAACAGGGGAGGAGGCTACGAGCAGTACTTC.

This chain joins TRBV6-1 and TRBJ1-4, with D unclear. The CDR3 is made up of 12 amino acids. V lost 2 bases and J 10 bases, leaving 8 bases between the germline ends. The germline gives CDR1 MNHNS, CDR2 SASEGT. The chain's CDR3 is CASSENWGKLFF. Here the CDR3 DNA reads TGTGCCAGCAGTGAAAACTGGGGAAAACTGTTTTTT.

V and J are TRBV11-2 and TRBJ2-1; D is uncertain. Germline V CDR1 and CDR2: SGHAT, FQNNGV. The length of the CDR3 is 17 residues. The ends were cut back, 5 bases at V and 3 bases at J, with 20 bases in the middle. The CDR3 reads CASSVTISLGNYNEQFF. The CDR3 nucleotides read TGTGCCAGCAGCGTAACGATTAGCCTGGGGAACTACAATGAGCAGTTCTTC. Together with reference TRBV11-2 and TRBJ2-1, the CDR3 gives the full variable domain: EAGVAQSPRYKIIEKRQSVAFWCNPISGHATLYWYQQILGQGPKLLIQFQNNGVVDDSQLPKDRFSAERLKGVDSTLKIQPAKLEDSAVYLCASSVTISLGNYNEQFFGPGTRLTVL.

The chain is built from TRBV11-3 and TRBJ2-7; D not certain. The CDR3 totals 15 residues. From germline, CDR1 is SGHNT and CDR2 YENEEA. V gave up 1 base and J gave up 5 bases, with 15 bases separating them. The CDR3 protein is CASSLGPVSAHEQYF. CDR3 bases: TGTGCCAGCAGCTTAGGTCCAGTTTCAGCCCACGAGCAGTACTTC.